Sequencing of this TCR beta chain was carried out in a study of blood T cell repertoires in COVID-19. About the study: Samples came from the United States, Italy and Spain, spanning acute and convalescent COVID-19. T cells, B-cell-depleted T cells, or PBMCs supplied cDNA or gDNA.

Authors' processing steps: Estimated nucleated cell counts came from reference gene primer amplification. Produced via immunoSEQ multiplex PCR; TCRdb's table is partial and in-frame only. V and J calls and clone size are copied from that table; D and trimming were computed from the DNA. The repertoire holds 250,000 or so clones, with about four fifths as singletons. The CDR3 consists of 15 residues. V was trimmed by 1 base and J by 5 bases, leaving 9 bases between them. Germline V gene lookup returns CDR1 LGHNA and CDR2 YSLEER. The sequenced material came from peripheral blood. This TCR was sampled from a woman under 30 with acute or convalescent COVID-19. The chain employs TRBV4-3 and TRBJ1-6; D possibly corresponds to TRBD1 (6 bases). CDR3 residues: CASSQGRGDNSPLHF. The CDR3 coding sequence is TGCGCCAGCAGCCAAGGCAGGGGAGATAATTCACCCCTCCACTTT.